Presented here are 14 T cell receptor beta chains from one specimen sequenced in a study of beta chain features in type 1 diabetes. Study results and caveats: In every one of the four CD4+ subsets, TCRB CDR3s were moderately but significantly shorter in Type 1 diabetes patients.

These receptors lack a known antigen. Expressed TCRB transcripts were sequenced because the isolated RNA had all been reverse transcribed beforehand. Produced via immunoSEQ multiplex PCR; TCRdb's table is partial and in-frame only. The sample lists some 660,000 clones; around an eighth were seen once. Sequencing used naive CD4+ T cells from blood. Every receptor here comes from a man aged 18-30 years with type 1 diabetes.

The DNA of the CDR3 is TGTGCCAGCAGTTCCTCCTCGGGATCCCCGTGGGAAAAACTGTTTTTT. Translated, it gives CASSSSSGSPWEKLFF. This chain connects TRBV27 to TRBJ1-4, with unresolved D. Per germline, CDR1 MNHEY and CDR2 SMNVEV (reference sequence). This CDR3 is 16 amino acids long. The V end was cut by 4 bases, the J end by 8 bases, with 20 bases between.

This clone was counted between two and nine times. CDR3 protein: CASSFWGRNNNEQFF. Here the CDR3 DNA reads TGTGCCAGCAGTTTTTGGGGGAGGAATAACAATGAGCAGTTCTTC. The V gene is TRBV27, the J gene TRBJ2-1, with D tentatively TRBD2 (6 bases). There are 15 residues in the CDR3. The ends were cut back, 3 bases at V and 5 bases at J, with 14 bases in the middle. Germline CDR1 and CDR2: MNHEY and SMNVEV (reference sequence).

The chain joins TRBV5-1 to TRBJ2-5; 8 bases fit TRBD1. The germline CDR1 and CDR2 sequences are SGHRS and YFSETQ. The length of the CDR3 is 14 residues. V was clipped by 4 bases and J by 5 bases; unmatched bases: 7. The CDR3 bases are TGCGCCAGCAGCGCGGGACAGGTTAAGGAGACCCAGTACTTC. This gives the protein CASSAGQVKETQYF. Full variable domain (outside the CDR3, taken from reference TRBV5-1 and TRBJ2-5): KAGVTQTPRYLIKTRGQQVTLSCSPISGHRSVSWYQQTPGQGLQFLFEYFSETQRNKGNFPGRFSGRQFSNSRSEMNVSTLELGDSALYLCASSAGQVKETQYFGPGTRLLVL.

A few counts support this clone. The V gene is TRBV6-6, the J gene TRBJ1-5, with a possible D match to TRBD1 (5 bases). This CDR3 is built from 15 residues. From germline, CDR1 is MNHNY and CDR2 SVGAGI (reference sequence). V was clipped by 5 bases and J by 1 base, with 12 bases between them. This CDR3 reads CASSRQLLSNQPQHF. The DNA for the CDR3 is TGTGCCAGCAGTCGACAGCTTTTGAGCAATCAGCCCCAGCATTTT.

The table lists this clone with a few counts. The chain is built from TRBV29-1 and TRBJ1-3, with a weak D call TRBD1 (5 bases). V was clipped by 1 base and J by 2 bases, with 6 bases between them. The CDR3 runs 13 residues. Per germline, CDR1 SQVTM and CDR2 ANQGSEA. The CDR3 nucleotides read TGCAGCGTTGAAGGCAGGGCTGGAAACACCATATATTTT. Residues: CSVEGRAGNTIYF. Combining the CDR3 with reference TRBV29-1 and TRBJ1-3 gives the whole variable domain SAVISQKPSRDICQRGTSLTIQCQVDSQVTMMFWYRQQPGQSLTLIATANQGSEATYESGFVIDKFPISRPNLTFSTLTVSNMSPEDSSIYLCSVEGRAGNTIYFGEGSWLTVV.

In its sample, this clone was seen once. The rearrangement uses TRBV7-8 and TRBJ2-7; D remains ambiguous. Germline CDR1 and CDR2: SGHVS and FQNEAQ. CDR3 length equals 14 residues. Between the trimmed V and J ends, which lost 2 bases and 0 bases, there was a span of 8 bases. The chain's CDR3 is CASSLTFASYEQYF. For the CDR3, the DNA is TGTGCCAGCAGCTTAACCTTCGCCTCCTACGAGCAGTACTTC.

This clone was seen only a few times. As DNA, the CDR3 is TGCAGCGTTCTTCGGACAGGGGGTGAAAAACTGTTTTTT. Translation gives CSVLRTGGEKLFF. The chain is built from TRBV29-1 and TRBJ1-4, with TRBD1 matching 10 bases. Germline CDR1 reads SQVTM; CDR2 reads ANQGSEA. J gave up 7 bases and V 5 bases, and 4 bases lay outside the gene matches. CDR3 length: 13 residues. Full variable domain (remainder filled in from reference TRBV29-1 and TRBJ1-4): SAVISQKPSRDICQRGTSLTIQCQVDSQVTMMFWYRQQPGQSLTLIATANQGSEATYESGFVIDKFPISRPNLTFSTLTVSNMSPEDSSIYLCSVLRTGGEKLFFGSGTQLSVL.

This rearrangement joins TRBV5-1 to TRBJ2-3; D is unresolved. This CDR3 is 17 amino acids long. The germline CDR1 and CDR2 sequences are SGHRS and YFSETQ. V was cut by 5 bases and J by 1 base, with 20 bases left in between. The CDR3 sequence: CASSTGNRQGRTDTQYF. CDR3 nucleotide sequence: TGCGCCAGCAGTACTGGAAATCGTCAAGGGCGCACAGATACGCAGTATTTT.

This clone was counted between two and nine times. V gene TRBV5-4 combines with J gene TRBJ1-2; 8 nucleotides align to TRBD1. This CDR3 has 13 residues. V trimming: 4 bases; J trimming: 4 bases; junction bases outside the gene matches: 3. Germline V gene sequence: CDR1 SGHNT, CDR2 YYREEE (reference sequence). CDR3 bases: TGTGCCAGCAGCCAGGACAGGGCCTATGGCTACACCTTC. Translating gives CASSQDRAYGYTF. Filled out from reference TRBV5-4 and TRBJ1-2, the complete variable domain reads ETGVTQSPTHLIKTRGQQVTLRCSSQSGHNTVSWYQQALGQGPQFIFQYYREEENGRGNFPPRFSGLQFPNYSSELNVNALELDDSALYLCASSQDRAYGYTFGSGTRLTVV.

The CDR3: CASSRWTANTEAFF. CDR3 DNA: TGCGCCAGCAGCCGATGGACAGCGAACACTGAAGCTTTCTTT. The J gene is TRBJ1-1, the V gene TRBV4-3; a possible D gene is TRBD1 (6 bases). V dropped 4 bases and J dropped 1 base, with 10 bases sitting between them. Germline CDR1 and CDR2: LGHNA and YSLEER. This CDR3 contains 14 residues.

The J gene is TRBJ1-6, the V gene TRBV30, with D perhaps matching TRBD1 (5 bases). The germline V gene encodes CDR1 GTSNPN and CDR2 SVGIG (reference sequence). This CDR3 contains 15 residues. Trimming pared 2 bases from V and 4 bases from J, leaving 12 bases between. CDR3 loop: CAWSRQPFYNSPLHF. CDR3 nucleotides: TGTGCCTGGAGTCGACAGCCCTTTTATAATTCACCCCTCCACTTT.

This clone has more than one count but fewer than ten. The chain carries TRBV6-6 and TRBJ2-7; 7 bases are shared with TRBD2. The CDR3 runs 15 residues. CDR1 is MNHNY, CDR2 SVGAGI, per germline (reference sequence). The ends lost 5 bases at V and 6 bases at J; junction bases unmatched: 13. This CDR3 reads CASSITPGLNLEQYF. DNA for the CDR3: TGTGCCAGCAGTATTACCCCGGGACTAAACCTCGAGCAGTACTTC.

V is TRBV9 and J is TRBJ1-3; D is unclear. V shed 4 bases and J shed 2 bases, with 4 bases lying between them. The CDR3 sequence is 12 residues long. Germline V gene sequence: CDR1 SGDLS, CDR2 YYNGEE. The CDR3 region is CASSIPGNTIYF. CDR3 DNA sequence: TGTGCCAGCAGCATCCCTGGAAACACCATATATTTT.

This clone showed up just a few times. The chain combines TRBV6-6 with TRBJ1-1; weak D call: TRBD1 (6 bases). The CDR3 is made up of 15 amino acids. Germline CDR1 MNHNY, CDR2 SVGAGI (reference sequence). V was pared by 6 bases and J by 1 base, with 15 bases between. The CDR3 bases are TGTGCCAGCAGCCTCCCTAAGGGGGAGAACACTGAAGCTTTCTTT. This encodes CASSLPKGENTEAFF.